This T cell receptor (beta chain) was retrieved from a study of metastatic and nonmetastatic thyroid tumors. Study-level background: Malignant thyroid and benign thyroid patients provided blood and tumor or nodule tissue whose repertoires were compared.

The V and J ends lost 5 bases and 4 bases respectively, with 21 bases between them. The length of the CDR3 is 17 residues. CDR1 and CDR2 (germline): MNHEY, SVGEGT. Not a single patient had been given any form of treatment at any point before undergoing thyroid surgery. General study findings and limits: Reported TCR beta diversity, measured in blood and tumor, was significantly higher for malignant thyroid tumors than for benign nodules.

In the study's own analysis: A classifier for distant metastasis in papillary thyroid cancer was constructed using CDR3 differences observed across clinicopathological groups. TCRdb re-called clones via MiXCR from the PCR reads. TCRdb's processing, not the study's, gives the V and J calls here. The profile shows tens of thousands of clones, around a third of them singletons. About this clone itself: No antigen is known for it.

The sequencing input was tumor tissue. J is TRBJ2-1 and V is TRBV6-2 or TRBV6-3; D could derive from TRBD1 or TRBD2 (5 bases each). The TCR comes from a female donor with papillary thyroid cancer or a benign thyroid nodule (not recorded which). Some clones in this sample may be carry-over from other donors' samples. The CDR3 region has the DNA TGTGCCAGCAGTCCTTTGCTTCCGGGACGTCGTTACAATGAGCAGTTCTTC. Protein sequence: CASSPLLPGRRYNEQFF.